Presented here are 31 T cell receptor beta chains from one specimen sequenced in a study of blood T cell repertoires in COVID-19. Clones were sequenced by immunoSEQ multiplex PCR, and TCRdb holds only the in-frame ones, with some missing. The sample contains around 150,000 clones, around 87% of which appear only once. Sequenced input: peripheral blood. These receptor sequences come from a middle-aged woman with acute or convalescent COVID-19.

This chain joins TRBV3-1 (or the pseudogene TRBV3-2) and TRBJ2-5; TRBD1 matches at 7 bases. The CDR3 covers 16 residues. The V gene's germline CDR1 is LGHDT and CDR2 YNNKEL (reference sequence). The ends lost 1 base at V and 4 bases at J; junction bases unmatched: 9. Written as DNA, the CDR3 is TGTGCCAGCAGCCAAGGCGTAGGGGGCCCGGGAGAGACCCAGTACTTC. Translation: CASSQGVGGPGETQYF.

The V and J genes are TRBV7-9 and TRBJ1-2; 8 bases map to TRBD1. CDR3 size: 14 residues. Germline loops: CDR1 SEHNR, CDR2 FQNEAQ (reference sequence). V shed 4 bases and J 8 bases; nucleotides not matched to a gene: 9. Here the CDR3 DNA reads TGTGCCAGCAGCTCCTCGGACAGGGTGTGGGGCTACACCTTC. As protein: CASSSSDRVWGYTF.

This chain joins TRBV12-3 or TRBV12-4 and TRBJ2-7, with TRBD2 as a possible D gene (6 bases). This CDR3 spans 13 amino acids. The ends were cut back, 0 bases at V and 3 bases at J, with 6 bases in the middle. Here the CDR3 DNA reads TGTGCCAGCAGTTTAGCTAGCGGCTACGAGCAGTACTTC. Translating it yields CASSLASGYEQYF.

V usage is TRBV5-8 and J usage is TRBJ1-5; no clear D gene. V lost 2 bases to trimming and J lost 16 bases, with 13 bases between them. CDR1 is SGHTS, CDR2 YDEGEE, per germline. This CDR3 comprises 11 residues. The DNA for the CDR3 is TGTGCCAGCAGCTTTCGGGGATCCGTACATTTT. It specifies CASSFRGSVHF. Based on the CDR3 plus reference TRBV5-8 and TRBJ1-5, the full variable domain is EAGVTQSPTHLIKTRGQQATLRCSPISGHTSVYWYQQALGLGLQFLLWYDEGEERNRGNFPPRFSGRQFPNYSSELNVNALELEDSALYLCASSFRGSVHFGDGTRLSIL.

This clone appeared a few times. The CDR3 DNA reads TGTGCCAGCAGCGTTTCGGGACTGGCTTGGGAGCAGTTCTTC. Its translation is CASSVSGLAWEQFF. The chain combines TRBV9 with TRBJ2-1, with D possibly matching TRBD2 (6 bases). CDR3 length: 14 residues. Germline values: CDR1 SGDLS, CDR2 YYNGEE. V lost 2 bases and J 10 bases, leaving 16 bases between the germline ends. Together with reference TRBV9 and TRBJ2-1, the CDR3 gives the full variable domain: DSGVTQTPKHLITATGQRVTLRCSPRSGDLSVYWYQQSLDQGLQFLIQYYNGEERAKGNILERFSAQQFPDLHSELNLSSLELGDSALYFCASSVSGLAWEQFFGPGTRLTVL.

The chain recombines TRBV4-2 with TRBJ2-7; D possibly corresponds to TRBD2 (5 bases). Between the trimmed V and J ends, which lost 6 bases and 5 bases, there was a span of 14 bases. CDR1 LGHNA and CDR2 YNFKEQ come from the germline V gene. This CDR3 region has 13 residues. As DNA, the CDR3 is TGTGCCAGCAGAGGAGGAGATGCTGACGAGCAGTACTTC. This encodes CASRGGDADEQYF.

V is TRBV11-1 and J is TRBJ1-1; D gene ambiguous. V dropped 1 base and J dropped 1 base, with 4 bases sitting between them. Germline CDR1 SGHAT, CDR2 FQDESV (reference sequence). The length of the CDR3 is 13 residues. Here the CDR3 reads CASSLVENTEAFF. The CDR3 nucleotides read TGTGCCAGCAGCTTAGTAGAGAACACTGAAGCTTTCTTT. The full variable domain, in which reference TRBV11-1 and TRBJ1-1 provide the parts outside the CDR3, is EAEVAQSPRYKITEKSQAVAFWCDPISGHATLYWYRQILGQGPELLVQFQDESVVDDSQLPKDRFSAERLKGVDSTLKIQPAELGDSAMYLCASSLVENTEAFFGQGTRLTVV.

The CDR3 here is CASSYQDSRITEAFF. The CDR3, as DNA: TGTGCCAGCAGTTACCAGGACAGTCGGATCACTGAAGCTTTCTTT. This chain links TRBV6-6 with TRBJ1-1, with a tentative D call TRBD1 (6 bases). Germline V gives CDR1 MNHNY, CDR2 SVGAGI (reference sequence). V dropped 2 bases and J dropped 4 bases, with 14 bases sitting between them. CDR3 size: 15 residues.

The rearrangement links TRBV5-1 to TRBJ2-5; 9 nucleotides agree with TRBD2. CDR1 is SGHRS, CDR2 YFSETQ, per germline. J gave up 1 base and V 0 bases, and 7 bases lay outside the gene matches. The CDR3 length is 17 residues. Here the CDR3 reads CASSLGPRGGVQETQYF. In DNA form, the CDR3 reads TGCGCCAGCAGCTTGGGGCCTCGCGGGGGGGTCCAAGAGACCCAGTACTTC.

The DNA of the CDR3 is TGTGCCGGATCCACTAGCGGGAGAACCTACGAGCAGTACTTC. Protein: CAGSTSGRTYEQYF. The rearrangement uses TRBV30 and TRBJ2-7; 11 bases line up with TRBD2. This CDR3 region has 14 residues. Germline trimming cut 8 bases from V and 2 bases from J; bases unmatched to any gene: 8. The germline CDR1 and CDR2 sequences are GTSNPN and SVGIG (reference sequence). Together with reference TRBV30 and TRBJ2-7, the CDR3 gives the full variable domain: SQTIHQWPATLVQPVGSPLSLECTVEGTSNPNLYWYRQAAGRGLQLLFYSVGIGQISSEVPQNLSASRPQDRQFILSSKKLLLSDSGFYLCAGSTSGRTYEQYFGPGTRLTVT.

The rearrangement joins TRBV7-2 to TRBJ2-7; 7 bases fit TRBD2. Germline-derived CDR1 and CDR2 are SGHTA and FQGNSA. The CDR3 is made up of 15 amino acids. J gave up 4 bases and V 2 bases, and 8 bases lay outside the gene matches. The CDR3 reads CASSLIGLAVYEQYF. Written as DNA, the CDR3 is TGTGCCAGCAGCTTAATAGGGCTAGCGGTATACGAGCAGTACTTC.

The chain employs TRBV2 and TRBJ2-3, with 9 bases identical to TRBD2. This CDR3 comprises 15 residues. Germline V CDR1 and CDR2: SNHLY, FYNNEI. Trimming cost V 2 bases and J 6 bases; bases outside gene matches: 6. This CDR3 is CASSESSGVWDTQYF. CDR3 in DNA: TGTGCCAGCAGTGAATCTAGCGGGGTATGGGATACGCAGTATTTT.

CDR3 nucleotides: TGTGCCAGCAGCTCATCCGGGACAGGGTTCAACGAGCAGTACTTC. It translates to CASSSSGTGFNEQYF. The chain couples TRBV5-8 to TRBJ2-7; 9 bases fit TRBD1. The CDR3 loop spans 15 amino acids. Per the germline V gene, CDR1 is SGHTS and CDR2 is YDEGEE. J lost 5 bases, V lost 3 bases, and 9 bases had no gene match.

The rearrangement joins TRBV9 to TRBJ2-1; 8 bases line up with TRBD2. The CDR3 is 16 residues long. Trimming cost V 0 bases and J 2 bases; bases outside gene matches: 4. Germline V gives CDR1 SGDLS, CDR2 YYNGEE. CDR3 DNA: TGTGCCAGCAGCGTAGTTCTACTAGCGGCCTACAATGAGCAGTTCTTC. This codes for CASSVVLLAAYNEQFF.

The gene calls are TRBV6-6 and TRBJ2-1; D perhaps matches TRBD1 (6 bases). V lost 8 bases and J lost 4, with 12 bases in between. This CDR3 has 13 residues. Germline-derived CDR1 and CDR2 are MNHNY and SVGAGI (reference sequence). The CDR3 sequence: CASLTGSYNEQFF. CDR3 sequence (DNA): TGTGCCAGCTTAACAGGGAGTTACAATGAGCAGTTCTTC.

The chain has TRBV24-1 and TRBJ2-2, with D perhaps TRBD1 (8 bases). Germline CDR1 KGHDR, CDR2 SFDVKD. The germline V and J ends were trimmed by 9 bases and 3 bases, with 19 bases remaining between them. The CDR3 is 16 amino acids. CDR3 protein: CATGTTGTGHTGELFF. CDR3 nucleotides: TGTGCCACCGGGACTACCGGGACAGGTCACACCGGGGAGCTGTTTTTT.

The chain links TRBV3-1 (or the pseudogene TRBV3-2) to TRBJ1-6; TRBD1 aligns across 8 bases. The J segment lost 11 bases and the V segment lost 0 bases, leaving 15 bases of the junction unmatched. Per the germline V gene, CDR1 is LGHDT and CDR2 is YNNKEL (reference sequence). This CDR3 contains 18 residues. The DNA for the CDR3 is TGTGCCAGCAGCCAAGATTGGGTCCTGGGACAGGTAAATACACCCCTCCACTTT. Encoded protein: CASSQDWVLGQVNTPLHF.

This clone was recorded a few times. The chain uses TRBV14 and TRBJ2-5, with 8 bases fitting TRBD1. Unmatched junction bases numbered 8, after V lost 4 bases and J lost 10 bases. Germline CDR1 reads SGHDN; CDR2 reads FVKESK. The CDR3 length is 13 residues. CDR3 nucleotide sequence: TGTGCCAGCAGCCCCTTTCAGGGGGCCGACCAGTACTTC. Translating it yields CASSPFQGADQYF. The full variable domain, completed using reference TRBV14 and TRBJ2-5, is EAGVTQFPSHSVIEKGQTVTLRCDPISGHDNLYWYRRVMGKEIKFLLHFVKESKQDESGMPNNRFLAERTGGTYSTLKVQPAELEDSGVYFCASSPFQGADQYFGPGTRLLVL.

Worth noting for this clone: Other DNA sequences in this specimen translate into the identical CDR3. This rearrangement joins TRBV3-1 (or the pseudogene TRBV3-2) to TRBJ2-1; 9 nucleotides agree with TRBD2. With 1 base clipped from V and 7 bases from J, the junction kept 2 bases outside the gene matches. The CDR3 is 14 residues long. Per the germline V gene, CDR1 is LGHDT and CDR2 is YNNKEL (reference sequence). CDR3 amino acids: CASSQGLAGNEQFF. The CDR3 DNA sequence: TGTGCCAGCAGCCAAGGTCTAGCGGGGAATGAGCAGTTCTTC.

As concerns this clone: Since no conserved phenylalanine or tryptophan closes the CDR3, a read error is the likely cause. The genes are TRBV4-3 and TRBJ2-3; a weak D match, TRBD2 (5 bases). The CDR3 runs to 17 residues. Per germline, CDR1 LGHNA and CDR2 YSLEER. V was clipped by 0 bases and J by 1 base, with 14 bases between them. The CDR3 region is CASSQDPAGVRTDTQYV. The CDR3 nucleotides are TGCGCCAGCAGCCAAGATCCGGCCGGGGTGCGCACAGATACGCAGTATGTT.

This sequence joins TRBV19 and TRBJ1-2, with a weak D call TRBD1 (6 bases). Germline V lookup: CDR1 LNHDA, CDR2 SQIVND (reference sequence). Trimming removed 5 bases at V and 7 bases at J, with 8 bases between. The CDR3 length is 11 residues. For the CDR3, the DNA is TGTGCCAGTAGTTTCAGGGGTGGCTACACCTTC. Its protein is CASSFRGGYTF. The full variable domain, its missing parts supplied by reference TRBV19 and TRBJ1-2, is DGGITQSPKYLFRKEGQNVTLSCEQNLNHDAMYWYRQDPGQGLRLIYYSQIVNDFQKGDIAEGYSVSREKKESFPLTVTSAQKNPTAFYLCASSFRGGYTFGSGTRLTVV.

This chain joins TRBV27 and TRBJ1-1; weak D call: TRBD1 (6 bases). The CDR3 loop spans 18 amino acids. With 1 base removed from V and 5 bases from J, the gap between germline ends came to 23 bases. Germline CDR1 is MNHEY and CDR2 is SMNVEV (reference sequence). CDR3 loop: CASSLFPLLQGFRTEAFF. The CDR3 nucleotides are TGTGCCAGCAGTTTATTCCCACTCTTACAGGGATTTAGGACTGAAGCTTTCTTT.

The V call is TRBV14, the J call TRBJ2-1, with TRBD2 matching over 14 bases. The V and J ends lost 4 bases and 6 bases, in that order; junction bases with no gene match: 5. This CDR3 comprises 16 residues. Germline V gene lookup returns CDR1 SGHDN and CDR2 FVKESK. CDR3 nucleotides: TGTGCCAGCAGCCGCCCCGGGACTAGCGGGAGCAATGAGCAGTTCTTC. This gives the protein CASSRPGTSGSNEQFF.

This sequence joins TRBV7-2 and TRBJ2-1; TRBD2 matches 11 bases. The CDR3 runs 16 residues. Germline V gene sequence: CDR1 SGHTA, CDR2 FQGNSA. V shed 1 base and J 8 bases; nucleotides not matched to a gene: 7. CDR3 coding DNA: TGTGCCAGCAGCTTAGGCCTAGCGGGAGGTAGGGATGAGCAGTTCTTC. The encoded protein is CASSLGLAGGRDEQFF.

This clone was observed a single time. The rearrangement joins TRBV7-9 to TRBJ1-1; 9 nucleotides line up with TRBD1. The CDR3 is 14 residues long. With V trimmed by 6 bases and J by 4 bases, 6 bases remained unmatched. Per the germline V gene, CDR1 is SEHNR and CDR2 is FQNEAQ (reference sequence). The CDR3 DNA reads TGTGCCAGCAGAACAGGGGGCGCGGGCACTGAAGCTTTCTTT. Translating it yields CASRTGGAGTEAFF.

The CDR3 DNA is TGTGCCAGCAGCTTATATAGCGTGAACACCGGGGAGCTGTTTTTT. This gives the protein CASSLYSVNTGELFF. The V gene is TRBV7-6, the J gene TRBJ2-2; D may be TRBD2 (5 bases). Germline V gene sequence: CDR1 SGHVS, CDR2 FNYEAQ. The V end was cut by 2 bases, the J end by 1 base, with 8 bases between. The CDR3 totals 15 residues.

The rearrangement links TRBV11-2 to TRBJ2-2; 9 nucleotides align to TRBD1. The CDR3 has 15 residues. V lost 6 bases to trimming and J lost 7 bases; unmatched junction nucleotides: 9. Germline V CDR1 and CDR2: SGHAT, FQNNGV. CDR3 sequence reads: CASSVRTGENGELFF. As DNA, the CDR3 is TGTGCCAGCAGTGTAAGGACAGGGGAAAACGGGGAGCTGTTTTTT.

CDR3 sequence reads: CATTTGDSYEQYF. CDR3 DNA: TGTGCCACCACGACAGGCGACTCCTACGAGCAGTACTTC. The chain joins TRBV28 to TRBJ2-7, with D perhaps matching TRBD1 (6 bases). Germline values: CDR1 MDHEN, CDR2 SYDVKM. The V end lost 10 bases, the J end lost 0 bases, and 13 bases lay between the germline ends. The CDR3 is 13 amino acids.

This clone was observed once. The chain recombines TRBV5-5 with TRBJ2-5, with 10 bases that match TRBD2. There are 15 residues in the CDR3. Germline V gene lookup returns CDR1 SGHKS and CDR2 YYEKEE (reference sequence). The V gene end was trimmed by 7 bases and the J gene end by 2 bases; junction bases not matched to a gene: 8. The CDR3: CASGRTSGPQETQYF. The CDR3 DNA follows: TGTGCCAGCGGCAGGACTAGCGGCCCTCAAGAGACCCAGTACTTC.

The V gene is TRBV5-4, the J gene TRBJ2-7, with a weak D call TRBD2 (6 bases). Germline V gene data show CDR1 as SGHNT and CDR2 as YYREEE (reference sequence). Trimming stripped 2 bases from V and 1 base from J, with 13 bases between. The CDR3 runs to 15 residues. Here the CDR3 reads CASSFMGTGSYEQYF. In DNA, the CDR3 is TGTGCCAGCAGCTTCATGGGGACTGGGTCCTACGAGCAGTACTTC.

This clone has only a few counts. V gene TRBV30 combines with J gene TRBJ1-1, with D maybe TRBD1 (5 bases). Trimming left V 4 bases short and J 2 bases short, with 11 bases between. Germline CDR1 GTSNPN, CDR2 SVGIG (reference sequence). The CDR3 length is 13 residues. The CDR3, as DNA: TGTGCCTGGAATCTAAGGGGAAACACTGAAGCTTTCTTT. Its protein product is CAWNLRGNTEAFF. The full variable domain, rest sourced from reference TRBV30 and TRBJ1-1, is SQTIHQWPATLVQPVGSPLSLECTVEGTSNPNLYWYRQAAGRGLQLLFYSVGIGQISSEVPQNLSASRPQDRQFILSSKKLLLSDSGFYLCAWNLRGNTEAFFGQGTRLTVV.